This T cell receptor beta chain derives from a study of T cell changes during pregnancy in multiple sclerosis. CDR1 and CDR2 from the germline V gene are KGHSH and LQKENI. Trimming removed 4 bases from V and 13 bases from J, with 14 bases in between. The CDR3 has 12 amino acids. Using immunoSEQ multiplex PCR, the repertoire was profiled, and TCRdb retains in-frame clones only, with some absent. The profile covers over 75,000 clones, with approximately 92% appearing a single time and over 2% taken by the ten largest. Source: peripheral blood, taken in the first trimester of pregnancy. This chain uses TRBV18 with TRBJ2-1; D might be TRBD1 (5 bases). This TCR was recovered from a female donor with multiple sclerosis, enrolled in a pregnancy study. CDR3 nucleotides: TGTGCCAGCTCACACCCTGGGGCTGTTCAGTTCTTC. This sequence encodes CASSHPGAVQFF.